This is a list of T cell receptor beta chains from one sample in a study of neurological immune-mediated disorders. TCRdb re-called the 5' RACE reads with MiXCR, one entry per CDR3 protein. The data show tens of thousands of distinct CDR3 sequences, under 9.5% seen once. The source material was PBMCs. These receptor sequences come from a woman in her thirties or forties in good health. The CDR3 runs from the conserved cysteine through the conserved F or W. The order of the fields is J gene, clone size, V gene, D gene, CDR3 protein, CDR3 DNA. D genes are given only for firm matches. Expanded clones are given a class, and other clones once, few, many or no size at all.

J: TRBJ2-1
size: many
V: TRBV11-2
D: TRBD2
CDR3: CASSLGGGSPYNEQFF
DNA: TGTGCCAGCAGCTTAGGTGGCGGGAGTCCCTACAATGAGCAGTTCTTC

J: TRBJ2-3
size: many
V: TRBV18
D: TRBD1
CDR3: CASSSRDRDTDTQYF
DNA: TGTGCCAGCTCATCTCGGGACAGGGACACAGATACGCAGTATTTT

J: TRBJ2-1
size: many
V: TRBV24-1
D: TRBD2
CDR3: CATSDQGLAGGNEQFF
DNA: TGTGCCACCAGTGACCAGGGACTAGCGGGAGGTAATGAGCAGTTCTTC

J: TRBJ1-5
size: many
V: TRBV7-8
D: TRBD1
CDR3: CASSLGGGTVGNQPQHF
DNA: TGTGCCAGCAGCTTAGGGGGGGGGACAGTAGGCAATCAGCCCCAGCATTTT

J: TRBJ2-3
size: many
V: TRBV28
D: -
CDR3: CASSLADRLVGTDTQYF
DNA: TGTGCCAGCAGTTTAGCCGACAGGTTGGTGGGCACAGATACGCAGTATTTT

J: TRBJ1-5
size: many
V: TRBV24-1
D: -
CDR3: CATSDSGGWDQPQHF
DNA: TGTGCCACCAGTGATTCCGGGGGGTGGGATCAGCCCCAGCATTTT

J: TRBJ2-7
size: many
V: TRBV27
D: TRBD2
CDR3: CASSERSGGPYEQYF
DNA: TGTGCCAGCTCCGAAAGGTCGGGAGGGCCGTACGAGCAGTACTTC

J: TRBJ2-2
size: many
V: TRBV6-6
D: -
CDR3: CASSYPKGGGTGELFF
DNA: TGTGCCAGCAGTTACCCGAAGGGAGGGGGTACCGGGGAGCTGTTTTTT

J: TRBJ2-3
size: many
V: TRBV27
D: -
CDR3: CASSPPGLADTQYF
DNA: TGTGCCAGCAGTCCCCCGGGGTTAGCGGATACGCAGTATTTT

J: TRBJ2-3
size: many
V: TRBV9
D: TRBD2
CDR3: CASSGLAGALTDTQYF
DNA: TGTGCCAGCAGCGGACTAGCGGGGGCCCTCACAGATACGCAGTATTTT

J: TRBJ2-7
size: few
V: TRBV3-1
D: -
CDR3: CASSQASSYEQYF
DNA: TGTGCCAGCAGTCAGGCTTCTTCCTACGAGCAGTACTTC

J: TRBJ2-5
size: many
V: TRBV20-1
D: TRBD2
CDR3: CSAPKPGLSFQETQYF
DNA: TGCAGTGCTCCAAAACCGGGACTATCCTTCCAAGAGACCCAGTACTTC

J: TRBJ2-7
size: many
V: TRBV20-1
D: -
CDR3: CSASEEGEYF
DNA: TGCAGTGCTAGTGAGGAGGGAGAGTACTTC

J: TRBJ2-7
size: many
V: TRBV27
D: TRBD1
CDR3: CASSLGGTGTGEQYF
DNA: TGTGCCAGCAGTTTAGGCGGGACAGGGACGGGGGAGCAGTACTTC

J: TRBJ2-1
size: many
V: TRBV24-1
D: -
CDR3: CATSDMDEQFF
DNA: TGTGCCACCAGTGATATGGATGAGCAGTTCTTC

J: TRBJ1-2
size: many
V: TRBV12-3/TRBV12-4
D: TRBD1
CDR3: CASSPRDSPKDGYTF
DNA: TGTGCCAGCAGTCCCCGGGACAGCCCTAAGGATGGCTACACCTTC

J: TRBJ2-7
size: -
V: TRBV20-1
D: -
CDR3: CSARESFYEQYF
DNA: TGCAGTGCTAGAGAAAGCTTCTACGAGCAGTACTTC

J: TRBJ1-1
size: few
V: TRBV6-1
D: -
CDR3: CASSPFFGGYTEAFF
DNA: TGTGCCAGCAGTCCCTTTTTTGGTGGATACACTGAAGCTTTCTTT

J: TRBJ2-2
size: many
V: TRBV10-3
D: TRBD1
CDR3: CAISGADRVESNTGELFF
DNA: TGTGCCATCAGTGGAGCCGACAGGGTCGAGTCGAACACCGGGGAGCTGTTTTTT

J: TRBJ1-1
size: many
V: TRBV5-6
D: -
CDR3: CASRRGEGFFLNTEAFF
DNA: TGTGCCAGCCGCAGGGGTGAGGGATTCTTTCTGAACACTGAAGCTTTCTTT

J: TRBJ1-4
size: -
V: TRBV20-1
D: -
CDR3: CSALGWAGANEKLFF
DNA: TGCAGTGCCCTAGGATGGGCAGGAGCTAATGAAAAACTGTTTTTT

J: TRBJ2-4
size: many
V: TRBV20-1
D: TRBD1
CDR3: CSAIQGASGIQYF
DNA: TGCAGTGCTATACAGGGGGCTTCGGGCATTCAGTACTTC

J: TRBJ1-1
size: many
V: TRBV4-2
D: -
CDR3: CASSQDLGTEAFF
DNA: TGTGCCAGCAGCCAAGATCTTGGCACTGAAGCTTTCTTT

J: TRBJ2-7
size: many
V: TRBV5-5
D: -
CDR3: CASSHGGGSYEQYF
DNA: TGTGCCAGCAGCCACGGGGGAGGTTCCTACGAGCAGTACTTC

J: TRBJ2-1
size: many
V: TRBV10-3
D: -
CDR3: CAAPGVGEQFF
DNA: TGTGCCGCGCCCGGTGTTGGTGAGCAGTTCTTC

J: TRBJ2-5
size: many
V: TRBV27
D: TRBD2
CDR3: CATSRGGQETQYF
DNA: TGTGCCACCAGCCGGGGGGGACAAGAGACCCAGTACTTC

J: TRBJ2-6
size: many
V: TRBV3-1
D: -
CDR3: CASSQFGVPGANVLTF
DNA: TGTGCCAGCAGCCAATTCGGTGTACCCGGGGCCAACGTCCTGACTTTC

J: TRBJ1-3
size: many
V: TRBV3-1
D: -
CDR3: CASSTGEGNTIYF
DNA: TGTGCCAGCTCAACCGGGGAAGGAAACACCATATATTTT

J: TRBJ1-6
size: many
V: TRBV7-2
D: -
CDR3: CASSRIPTGFNSPLHF
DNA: TGTGCCAGCAGCCGGATCCCGACAGGATTTAATTCACCCCTCCACTTT

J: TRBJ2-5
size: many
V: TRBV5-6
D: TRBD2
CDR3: CASSSGLAGTQETQYF
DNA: TGTGCCAGCAGCTCCGGACTAGCGGGCACCCAAGAGACCCAGTACTTC

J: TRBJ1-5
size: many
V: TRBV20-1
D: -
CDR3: CSARDRIGSHNQPQHF
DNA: TGCAGTGCTAGAGATCGGATTGGCAGTCACAATCAGCCCCAGCATTTT

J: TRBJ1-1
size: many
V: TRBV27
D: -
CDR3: CASSATGEAFF
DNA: TGTGCCAGCAGTGCCACAGGGGAAGCTTTCTTT

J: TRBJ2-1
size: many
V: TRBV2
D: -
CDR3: CASSESLSSYNEQFF
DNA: TGTGCCAGCAGTGAATCCTTGAGCTCCTACAATGAGCAGTTCTTC

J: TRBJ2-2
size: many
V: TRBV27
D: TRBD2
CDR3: CASTPGGGTGELFF
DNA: TGTGCCAGCACCCCGGGGGGGGGCACCGGGGAGCTGTTTTTT

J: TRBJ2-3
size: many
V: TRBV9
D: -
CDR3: CASSGEWGVGSTDTQYF
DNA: TGTGCCAGCAGCGGAGAGTGGGGGGTAGGGTCCACAGATACGCAGTATTTT

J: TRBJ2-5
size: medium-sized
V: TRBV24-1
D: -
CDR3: CATSDSGLGHERETQYF
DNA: TGTGCCACCAGTGATTCTGGTTTAGGGCATGAGAGGGAGACCCAGTACTTC

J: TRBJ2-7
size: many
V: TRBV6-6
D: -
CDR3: CASRGGDRSYEQYF
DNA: TGTGCCAGCAGGGGGGGGGACAGATCCTACGAGCAGTACTTC

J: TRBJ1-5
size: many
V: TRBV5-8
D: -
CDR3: CASSFSAGRGNQPQHF
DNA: TGTGCCAGCAGCTTTTCTGCCGGACGGGGCAATCAGCCCCAGCATTTT

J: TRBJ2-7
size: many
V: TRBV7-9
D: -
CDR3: CASSLLVGPGTYEQYF
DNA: TGTGCCAGCAGCTTACTTGTAGGGCCAGGAACCTACGAGCAGTACTTC

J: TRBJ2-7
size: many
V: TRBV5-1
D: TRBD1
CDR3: CASSLNRGYEQYF
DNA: TGCGCCAGCAGCTTGAACAGGGGATACGAGCAGTACTTC

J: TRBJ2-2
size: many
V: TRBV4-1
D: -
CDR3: CASSQASDDTGELFF
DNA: TGCGCCAGCAGCCAAGCGTCGGACGACACCGGGGAGCTGTTTTTT

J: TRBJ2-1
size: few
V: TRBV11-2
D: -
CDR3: CASSPPDFNEQFF
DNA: TGTGCCAGCAGCCCCCCGGACTTTAATGAGCAGTTCTTC

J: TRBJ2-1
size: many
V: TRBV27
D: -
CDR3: CASSLRSPGTRGHNEQFF
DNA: TGTGCCAGCAGCCTTAGATCCCCCGGGACTAGGGGGCATAATGAGCAGTTCTTC

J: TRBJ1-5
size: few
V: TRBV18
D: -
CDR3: CASSRAGEGQPQHF
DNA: TGTGCCAGCTCACGGGCGGGGGAAGGTCAGCCCCAGCATTTT

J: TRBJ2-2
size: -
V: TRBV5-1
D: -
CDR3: CASSLRTGNTGELFF
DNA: TGCGCCAGCAGCTTACGGACGGGAAACACCGGGGAGCTGTTTTTT

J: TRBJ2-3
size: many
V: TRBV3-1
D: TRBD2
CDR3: CASSRLAGYTDTQYF
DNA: TGTGCCAGCAGTAGACTAGCGGGGTACACAGATACGCAGTATTTT

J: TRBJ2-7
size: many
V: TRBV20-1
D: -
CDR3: CSARNRSSYEQYF
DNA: TGCAGTGCTAGAAACAGGAGCTCCTACGAGCAGTACTTC

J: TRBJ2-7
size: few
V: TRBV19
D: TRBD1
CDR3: CASSSRTGGSVYEQYF
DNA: TGTGCCAGTAGTTCTCGGACAGGGGGATCAGTTTACGAGCAGTACTTC

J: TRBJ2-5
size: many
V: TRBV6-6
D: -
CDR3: CASRSTDYQETQYF
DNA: TGTGCCAGCAGATCGACAGATTACCAAGAGACCCAGTACTTC

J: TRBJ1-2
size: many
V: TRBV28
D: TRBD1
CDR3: CASSLGQGYGYTF
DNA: TGTGCCAGCAGTTTAGGACAGGGCTATGGCTACACCTTC

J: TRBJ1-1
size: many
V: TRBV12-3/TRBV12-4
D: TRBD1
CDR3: CASSLAGQGKTEAFF
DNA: TGTGCCAGCAGTTTAGCCGGACAGGGAAAGACTGAAGCTTTCTTT

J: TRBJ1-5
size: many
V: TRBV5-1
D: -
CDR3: CASSQGVGGDQPQHF
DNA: TGCGCCAGCAGCCAGGGTGTCGGGGGCGATCAGCCCCAGCATTTT

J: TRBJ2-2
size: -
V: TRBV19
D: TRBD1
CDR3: CASRTGVGTGELFF
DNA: TGTGCCAGTCGGACAGGGGTAGGCACCGGGGAGCTGTTTTTT

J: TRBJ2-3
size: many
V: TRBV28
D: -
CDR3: CASSLYRGDTQYF
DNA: TGTGCCAGCAGTTTATATAGGGGGGATACGCAGTATTTT

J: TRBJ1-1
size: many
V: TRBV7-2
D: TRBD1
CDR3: CASSPRQGWNTEAFF
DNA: TGTGCCAGCAGCCCTAGACAGGGTTGGAACACTGAAGCTTTCTTT

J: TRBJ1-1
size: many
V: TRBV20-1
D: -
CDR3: CSASHETREAFF
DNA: TGCAGTGCTAGCCACGAGACCCGAGAAGCTTTCTTT

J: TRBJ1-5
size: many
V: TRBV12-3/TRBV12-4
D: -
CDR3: CASSLGGDNSNQPQHF
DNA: TGTGCCAGCAGTTTAGGAGGCGATAATAGCAATCAGCCCCAGCATTTT

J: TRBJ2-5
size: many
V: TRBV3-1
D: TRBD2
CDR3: CASSHLAGGQETQYF
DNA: TGTGCCAGCAGCCACCTAGCGGGGGGGCAAGAGACCCAGTACTTC

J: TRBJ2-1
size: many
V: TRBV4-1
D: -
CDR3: CASSQASIRGAGRSEQFF
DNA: TGCGCCAGCAGCCAGGCCTCGATTAGGGGGGCAGGGAGGAGTGAGCAGTTCTTC

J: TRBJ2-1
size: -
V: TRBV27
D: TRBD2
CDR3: CASSPRLAGAYNEQFF
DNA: TGTGCCAGCAGTCCGCGATTAGCGGGGGCCTACAATGAGCAGTTCTTC